This T cell receptor beta chain stems from a study of T-cell memory formation after mild COVID-19. The CDR3 consists of 14 residues. Deletions cut 2 bases from V and 8 bases from J, with 18 bases between. Germline V gives CDR1 DFQATT, CDR2 SNEGSKA (reference sequence). TCRdb recomputed calls from the 5' RACE reads with MiXCR, one row per CDR3 protein. The sample consists of approximately 490,000 distinct CDR3 sequences, just over 20% of them appearing once. This clonotype was seen more than once but under ten times. J is TRBJ1-1 and V is TRBV20-1, with D perhaps matching TRBD1 (6 bases). Material: PBMCs or a T cell subset sorted from them (not recorded which). The TCR originated in an adult woman who had mild COVID-19 (a few samples of this study predate the infection). Cell type and time point are not known. CDR3 DNA: TGCAGTGCTAGACAGGGACACGACACTTTAGAAGCTTTCTTT. Protein sequence: CSARQGHDTLEAFF.